The present T cell receptor beta chain was sequenced within a study of Ad26.COV2.S vaccination and SARS-CoV-2 variants. Study background: As a participant in COV1001, the donor was in the Ad26.COV2.S trial arm.

CDR1 is MDHEN, CDR2 SYDVKM, per germline. This CDR3 contains 13 residues. V lost 2 bases and J 11 bases, leaving 13 bases between the germline ends. The method was immunoSEQ multiplex PCR; TCRdb's version includes in-frame clones alone and lacks a portion of them. The data show 290,000 or so clones, more than 70% seen once. Specified treatment: approximately 18 received Ad26.COV2.S at low or high dose, single or two shots; 5 received placebo; per-sample allocation not given. On day 63 after the first injection, vaccine and placebo recipients gave samples. Donation was by an adult aged 18-55 years who was in Boston.

The V gene is TRBV28, the J gene TRBJ1-5; no clear D gene. The sequencing here drew on peripheral blood, taken in a trial of Ad26.COV2.S vaccine versus placebo. The TCR sequence derives from a person aged 18-60 years who received the Ad26.COV2.S COVID-19 vaccine or a placebo. CDR3 region: CASSLPEAQAQHF. In DNA form, the CDR3 reads TGTGCCAGCAGTTTACCGGAGGCCCAAGCCCAGCATTTT.